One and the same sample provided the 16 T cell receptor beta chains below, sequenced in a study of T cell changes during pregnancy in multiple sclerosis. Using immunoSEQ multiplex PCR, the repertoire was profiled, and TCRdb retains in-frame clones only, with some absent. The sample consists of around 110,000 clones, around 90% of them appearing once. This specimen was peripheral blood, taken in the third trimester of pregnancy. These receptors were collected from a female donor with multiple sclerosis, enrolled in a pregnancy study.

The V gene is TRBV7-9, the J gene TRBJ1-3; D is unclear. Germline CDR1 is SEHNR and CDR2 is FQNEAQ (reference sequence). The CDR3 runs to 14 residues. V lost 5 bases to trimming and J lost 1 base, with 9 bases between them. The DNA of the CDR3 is TGTGCCAGCAGCGTACAGATATCTGGAAACACCATATATTTT. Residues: CASSVQISGNTIYF.

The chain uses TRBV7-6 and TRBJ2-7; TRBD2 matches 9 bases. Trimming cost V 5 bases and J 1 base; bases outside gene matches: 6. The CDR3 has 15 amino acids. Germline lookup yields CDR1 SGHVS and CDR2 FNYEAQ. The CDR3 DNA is TGTGCCAGCAGCAAACTAGCGGGCCCTTCCTACGAGCAGTACTTC. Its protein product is CASSKLAGPSYEQYF.

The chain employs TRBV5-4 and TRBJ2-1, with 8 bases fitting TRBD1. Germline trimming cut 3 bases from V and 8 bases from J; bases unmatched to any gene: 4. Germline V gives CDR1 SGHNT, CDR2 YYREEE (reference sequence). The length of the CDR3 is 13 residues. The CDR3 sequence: CASSSQDRDEQFF. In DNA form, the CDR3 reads TGTGCCAGCAGCTCCCAGGACAGGGATGAGCAGTTCTTC.

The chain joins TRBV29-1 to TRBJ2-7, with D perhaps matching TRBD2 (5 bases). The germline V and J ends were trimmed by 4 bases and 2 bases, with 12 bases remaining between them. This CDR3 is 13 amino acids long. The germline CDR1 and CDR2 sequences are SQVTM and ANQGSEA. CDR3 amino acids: CSVVGMGAYEQYF. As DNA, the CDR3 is TGCAGCGTTGTAGGCATGGGAGCCTACGAGCAGTACTTC.

CDR3: CASSLARVDTQYF. The CDR3 region has the DNA TGTGCCAGCAGCTTAGCGCGAGTGGATACGCAGTATTTT. The chain couples TRBV7-9 to TRBJ2-3; D ambiguous. The CDR3 has 13 amino acids. V lost 0 bases to trimming and J lost 6 bases, with 7 bases between them. CDR1 is SEHNR and CDR2 is FQNEAQ in the germline V gene (reference sequence).

CDR3 nucleotide sequence: TGCGCCAGCACAACCCCAGGTCCTACGGTGGAGACCCAGTACTTC. Translation: CASTTPGPTVETQYF. The genes are TRBV5-1 and TRBJ2-5; D unresolved. Germline assignment: CDR1 SGHRS and CDR2 YFSETQ. The CDR3 has 15 amino acids. Deletions cut 6 bases from V and 5 bases from J, with 20 bases between.

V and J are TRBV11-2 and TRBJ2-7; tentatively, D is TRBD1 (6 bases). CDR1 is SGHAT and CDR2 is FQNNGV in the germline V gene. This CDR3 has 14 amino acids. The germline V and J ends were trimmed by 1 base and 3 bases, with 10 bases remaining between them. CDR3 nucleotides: TGTGCCAGCAGCTTAGCAGGGGTCGGCTACGAGCAGTACTTC. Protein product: CASSLAGVGYEQYF.

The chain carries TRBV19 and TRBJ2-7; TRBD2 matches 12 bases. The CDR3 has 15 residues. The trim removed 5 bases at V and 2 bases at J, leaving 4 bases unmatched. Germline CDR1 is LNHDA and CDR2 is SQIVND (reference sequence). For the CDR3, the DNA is TGTGCCAGTAGTCGACTAGCGGGAGTCCCCTACGAGCAGTACTTC. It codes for CASSRLAGVPYEQYF.

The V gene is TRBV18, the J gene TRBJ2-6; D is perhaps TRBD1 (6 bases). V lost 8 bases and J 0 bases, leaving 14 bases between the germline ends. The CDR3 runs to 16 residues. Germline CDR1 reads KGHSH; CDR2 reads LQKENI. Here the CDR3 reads CASGGRITSGANVLTF. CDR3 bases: TGTGCCAGCGGGGGCCGCATAACCTCTGGGGCCAACGTCCTGACTTTC.

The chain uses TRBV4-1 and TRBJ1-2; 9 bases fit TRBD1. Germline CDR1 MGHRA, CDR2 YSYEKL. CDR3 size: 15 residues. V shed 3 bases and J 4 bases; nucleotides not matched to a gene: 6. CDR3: CASSQANRGLYGYTF. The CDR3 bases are TGCGCCAGCAGCCAGGCGAACAGGGGGCTCTATGGCTACACCTTC.

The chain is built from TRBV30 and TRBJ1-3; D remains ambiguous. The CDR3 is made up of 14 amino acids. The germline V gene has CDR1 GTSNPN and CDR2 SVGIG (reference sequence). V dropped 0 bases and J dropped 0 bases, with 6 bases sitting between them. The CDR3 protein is CAWSVGSSGNTIYF. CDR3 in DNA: TGTGCCTGGAGTGTAGGGAGCTCTGGAAACACCATATATTTT.

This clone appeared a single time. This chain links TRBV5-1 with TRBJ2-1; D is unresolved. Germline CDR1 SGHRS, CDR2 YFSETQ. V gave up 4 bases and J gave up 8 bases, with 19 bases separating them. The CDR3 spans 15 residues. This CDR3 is CASSVEPTLNDEQFF. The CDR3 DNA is TGCGCCAGCAGCGTTGAACCGACACTTAACGATGAGCAGTTCTTC.

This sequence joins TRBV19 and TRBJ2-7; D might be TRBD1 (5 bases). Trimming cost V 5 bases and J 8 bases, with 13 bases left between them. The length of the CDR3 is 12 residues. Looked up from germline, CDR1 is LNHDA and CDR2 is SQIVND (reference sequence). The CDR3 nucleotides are TGTGCCAGTAGTGCAGGGTCCGGGCAGCAGTACTTC. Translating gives CASSAGSGQQYF.

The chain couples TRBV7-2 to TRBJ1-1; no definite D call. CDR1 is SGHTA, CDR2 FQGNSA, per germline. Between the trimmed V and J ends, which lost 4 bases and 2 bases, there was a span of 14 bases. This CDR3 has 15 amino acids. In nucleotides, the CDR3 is TGTGCCAGCAGCTCCTATAGCCTGACCAACACTGAAGCTTTCTTT. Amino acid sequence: CASSSYSLTNTEAFF.

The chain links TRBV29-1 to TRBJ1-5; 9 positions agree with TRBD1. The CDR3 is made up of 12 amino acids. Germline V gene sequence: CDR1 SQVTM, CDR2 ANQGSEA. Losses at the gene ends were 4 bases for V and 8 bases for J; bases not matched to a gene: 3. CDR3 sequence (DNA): TGCAGCGTTGGGACAGGGGCCGAGCCCCAGCATTTT. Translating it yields CSVGTGAEPQHF.

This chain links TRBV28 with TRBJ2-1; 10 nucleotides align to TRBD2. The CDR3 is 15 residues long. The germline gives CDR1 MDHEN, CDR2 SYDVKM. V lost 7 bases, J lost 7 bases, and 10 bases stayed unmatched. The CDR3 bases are TGTGCCAGCACGAAACTCCCTAGCGGGAGAAATGAGCAGTTCTTC. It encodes CASTKLPSGRNEQFF.